The T cell receptor (beta chain) under discussion was sequenced for a study of T-cell memory formation after mild COVID-19. Study-wide findings and caveats: Mainly in CM and EM were contracting CD4+ clones; CD8+ were in EMRA. Proof of SARS-CoV-2 specificity was absent for the second-wave clones that crested on day 37. Day 15 to 85 contractors were CD4/CD8 balanced; later expanders leaned CD4+.

V trimming: 5 bases; J trimming: 15 bases; junction bases outside the gene matches: 12. The CDR3 consists of 13 residues. Germline CDR1 and CDR2: SGHTA and FQGTGA. With respect to this clonotype: The antigen remains unidentified.

TCRalpha and TCRbeta libraries used 5'RACE with constant-segment primers and UMIs. TCRdb analysed the 5' RACE reads with MiXCR anew, one entry per CDR3 protein. The data hold about 49,000 distinct CDR3 sequences, with approximately 7.6% observed a single time. The sequence came from a man aged 18-30 years who had mild COVID-19 (a few samples of this study predate the infection). Cell type and time point are not known. Sequenced sample: PBMCs or a T cell subset sorted from them (not recorded which). The rearrangement uses TRBV7-3 and TRBJ2-1; 8 bases agree with TRBD2. The CDR3 DNA follows: TGTGCCAGCAGCCAAACCCGCCGGGGGGGGTGGTTCTTC. It specifies CASSQTRRGGWFF.